The entry below describes one TCR beta chain. This record comes from a study of blood T cell repertoires in COVID-19. The repertoire was sequenced with immunoSEQ multiplex PCR; TCRdb's copy has only in-frame clones and lacks some. The table has 150,000 or so clones, 86% seen once; the top ten hold roughly 4%. V shed 4 bases, J shed 0 bases, and the junction held 6 bases outside the gene matches. This CDR3 has 19 amino acids. Germline V gene lookup returns CDR1 KGHDR and CDR2 SFDVKD. This TCR was recovered from a woman in her 70s with acute or convalescent COVID-19. Source material: peripheral blood. The chain has TRBV24-1 and TRBJ2-2; 14 nucleotides match TRBD2. In nucleotides, the CDR3 is TGTGCCACCAGTGACTTTCCGGGACTAGCGGGAGCGAACACCGGGGAGCTGTTTTTT. Translating gives CATSDFPGLAGANTGELFF.